This TCR beta chain appears in the sequencing data of a study of OX40 agonist ivuxolimab in advanced cancers. Study-wide background: Partial responses were achieved by three patients: one hepatocellular carcinoma, two cutaneous melanoma. Study results and caveats: The authors did not determine the antigen specificity of the expanded peripheral T cells.

TCRdb's copy holds only in-frame clones and misses some; the assay was immunoSEQ multiplex PCR. The sample yields 35,000 to 40,000 clones, 86% seen once. The V end was cut by 5 bases, the J end by 4 bases, with 12 bases between. Germline V gene data show CDR1 as MNHNY and CDR2 as SVGAGI (reference sequence). The length of the CDR3 is 14 residues. This clone has just one count. Its specificity is unknown. The sample in question was CD4+ or CD8+ T cells sorted from blood, obtained in a trial of the OX40 agonist ivuxolimab. The TCR originated in an adult with an advanced solid tumor such as melanoma, head and neck, liver or kidney cancer. The chain has TRBV6-6 and TRBJ1-5; D gene unclear. CDR3 residues: CASSDWSRNQPQHF. The CDR3 coding sequence is TGTGCCAGCAGTGATTGGTCTAGGAATCAGCCCCAGCATTTT.